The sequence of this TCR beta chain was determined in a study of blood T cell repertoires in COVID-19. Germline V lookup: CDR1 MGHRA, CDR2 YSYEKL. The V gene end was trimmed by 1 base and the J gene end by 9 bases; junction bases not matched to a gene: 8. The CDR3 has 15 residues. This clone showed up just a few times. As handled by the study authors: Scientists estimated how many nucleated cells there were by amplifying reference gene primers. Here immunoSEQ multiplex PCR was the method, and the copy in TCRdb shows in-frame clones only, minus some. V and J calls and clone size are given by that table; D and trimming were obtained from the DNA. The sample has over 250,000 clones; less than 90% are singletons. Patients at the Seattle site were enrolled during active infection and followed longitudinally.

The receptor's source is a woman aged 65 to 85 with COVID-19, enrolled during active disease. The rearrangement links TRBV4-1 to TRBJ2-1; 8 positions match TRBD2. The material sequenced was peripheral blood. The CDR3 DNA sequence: TGCGCCAGCAGCCAAGTGGACGGGGGGGCCCGTGAGCAGTTCTTC. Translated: CASSQVDGGAREQFF.